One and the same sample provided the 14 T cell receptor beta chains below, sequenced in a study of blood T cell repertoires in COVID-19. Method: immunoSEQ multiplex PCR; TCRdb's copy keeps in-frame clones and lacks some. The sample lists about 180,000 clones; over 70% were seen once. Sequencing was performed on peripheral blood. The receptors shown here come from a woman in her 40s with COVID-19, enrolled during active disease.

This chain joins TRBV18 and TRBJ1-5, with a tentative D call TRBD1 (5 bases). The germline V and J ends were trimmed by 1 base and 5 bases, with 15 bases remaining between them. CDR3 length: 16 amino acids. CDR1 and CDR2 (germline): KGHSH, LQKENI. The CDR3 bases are TGTGCCAGCTCACCACGCACCCCCAGGGAAGATCAGCCCCAGCATTTT. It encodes CASSPRTPREDQPQHF. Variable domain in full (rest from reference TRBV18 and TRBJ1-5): NAGVMQNPRHLVRRRGQEARLRCSPMKGHSHVYWYRQLPEEGLKFMVYLQKENIIDESGMPKERFSAEFPKEGPSILRIQQVVRGDSAAYFCASSPRTPREDQPQHFGDGTRLSIL.

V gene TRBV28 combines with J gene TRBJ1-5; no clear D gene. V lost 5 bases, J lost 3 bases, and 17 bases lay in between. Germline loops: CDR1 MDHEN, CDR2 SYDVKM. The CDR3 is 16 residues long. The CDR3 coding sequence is TGTGCCAGCAGTCTCAGTGGAGGGTGGAACAATCAGCCCCAGCATTTT. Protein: CASSLSGGWNNQPQHF.

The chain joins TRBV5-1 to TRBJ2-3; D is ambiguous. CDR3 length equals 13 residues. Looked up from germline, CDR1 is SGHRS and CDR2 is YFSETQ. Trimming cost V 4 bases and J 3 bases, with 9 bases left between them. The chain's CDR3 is CASSVSETDTQYF. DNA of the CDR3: TGCGCCAGCAGCGTATCAGAAACAGATACGCAGTATTTT. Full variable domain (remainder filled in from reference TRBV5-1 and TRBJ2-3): KAGVTQTPRYLIKTRGQQVTLSCSPISGHRSVSWYQQTPGQGLQFLFEYFSETQRNKGNFPGRFSGRQFSNSRSEMNVSTLELGDSALYLCASSVSETDTQYFGPGTRLTVL.

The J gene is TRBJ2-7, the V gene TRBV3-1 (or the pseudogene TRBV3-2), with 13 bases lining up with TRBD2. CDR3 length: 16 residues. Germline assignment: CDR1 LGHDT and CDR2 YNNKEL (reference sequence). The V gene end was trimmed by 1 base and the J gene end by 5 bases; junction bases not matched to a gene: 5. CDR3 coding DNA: TGTGCCAGCAGCCAAGGGCTGACTAGCGGGGGGCACGAGCAGTACTTC. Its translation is CASSQGLTSGGHEQYF.

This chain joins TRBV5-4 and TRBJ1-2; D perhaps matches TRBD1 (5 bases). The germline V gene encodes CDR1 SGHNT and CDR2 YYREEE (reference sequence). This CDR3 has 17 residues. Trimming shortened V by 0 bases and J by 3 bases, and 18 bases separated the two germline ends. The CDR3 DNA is TGTGCCAGCAGCTTGGGCGTGACGGGGGAAGGGGACTATGGCTACACCTTC. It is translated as CASSLGVTGEGDYGYTF. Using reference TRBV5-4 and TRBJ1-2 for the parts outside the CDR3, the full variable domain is ETGVTQSPTHLIKTRGQQVTLRCSSQSGHNTVSWYQQALGQGPQFIFQYYREEENGRGNFPPRFSGLQFPNYSSELNVNALELDDSALYLCASSLGVTGEGDYGYTFGSGTRLTVV.

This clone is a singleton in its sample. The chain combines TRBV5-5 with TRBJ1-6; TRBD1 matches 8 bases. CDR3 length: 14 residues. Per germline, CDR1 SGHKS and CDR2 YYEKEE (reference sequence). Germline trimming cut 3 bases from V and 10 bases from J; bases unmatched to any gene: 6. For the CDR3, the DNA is TGTGCCAGCAGCTCAGTACAGGGGGGATCACCCCTCCACTTT. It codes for CASSSVQGGSPLHF.

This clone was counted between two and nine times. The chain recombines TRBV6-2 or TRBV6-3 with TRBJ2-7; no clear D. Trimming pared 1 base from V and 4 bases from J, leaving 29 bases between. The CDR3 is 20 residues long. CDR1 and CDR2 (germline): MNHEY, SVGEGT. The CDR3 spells CASSYYVLAGRPRELYEQYF. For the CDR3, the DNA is TGTGCCAGCAGTTACTACGTTTTGGCAGGCAGGCCGAGAGAATTATACGAGCAGTACTTC.

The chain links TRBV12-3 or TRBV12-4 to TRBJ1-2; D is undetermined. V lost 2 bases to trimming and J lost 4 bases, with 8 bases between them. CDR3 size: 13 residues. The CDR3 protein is CASSLRSFYGYTF. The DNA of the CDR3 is TGTGCCAGCAGTTTACGGAGCTTCTATGGCTACACCTTC.

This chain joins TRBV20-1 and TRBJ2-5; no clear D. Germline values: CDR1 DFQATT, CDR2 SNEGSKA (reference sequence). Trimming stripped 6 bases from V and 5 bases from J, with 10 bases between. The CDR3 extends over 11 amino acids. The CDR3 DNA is TGCAGTGCCAGGCCAGTCGAGACCCAGTACTTC. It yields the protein CSARPVETQYF.

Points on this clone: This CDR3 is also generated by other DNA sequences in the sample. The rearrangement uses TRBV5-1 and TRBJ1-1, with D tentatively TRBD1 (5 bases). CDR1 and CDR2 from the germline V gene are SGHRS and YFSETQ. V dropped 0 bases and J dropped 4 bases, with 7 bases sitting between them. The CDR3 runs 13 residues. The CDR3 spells CASSLDGGTEAFF. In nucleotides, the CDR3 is TGCGCCAGCAGCTTGGACGGGGGCACTGAAGCTTTCTTT. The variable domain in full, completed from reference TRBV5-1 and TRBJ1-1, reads KAGVTQTPRYLIKTRGQQVTLSCSPISGHRSVSWYQQTPGQGLQFLFEYFSETQRNKGNFPGRFSGRQFSNSRSEMNVSTLELGDSALYLCASSLDGGTEAFFGQGTRLTVV.

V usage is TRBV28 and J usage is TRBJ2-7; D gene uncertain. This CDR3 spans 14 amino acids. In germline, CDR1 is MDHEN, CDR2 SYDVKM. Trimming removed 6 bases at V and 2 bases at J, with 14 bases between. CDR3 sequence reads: CASRHDTTPYEQYF. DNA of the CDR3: TGTGCCAGCAGACACGACACAACCCCCTACGAGCAGTACTTC.

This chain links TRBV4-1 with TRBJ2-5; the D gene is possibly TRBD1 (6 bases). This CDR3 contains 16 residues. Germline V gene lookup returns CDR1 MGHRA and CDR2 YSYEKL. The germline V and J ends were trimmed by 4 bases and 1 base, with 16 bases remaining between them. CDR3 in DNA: TGCGCCAGCAGCCTCGGCACCGGACAGTTCCAAGAGACCCAGTACTTC. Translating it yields CASSLGTGQFQETQYF.

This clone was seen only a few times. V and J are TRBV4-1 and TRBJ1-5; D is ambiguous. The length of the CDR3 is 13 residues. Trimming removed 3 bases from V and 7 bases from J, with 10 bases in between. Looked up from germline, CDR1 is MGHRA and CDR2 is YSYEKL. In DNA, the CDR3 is TGCGCCAGCAGCCAGACACTAGAGCAGCCCCAGCATTTT. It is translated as CASSQTLEQPQHF.

CDR3 residues: CASSLPLQGSYEQYF. The CDR3 bases are TGTGCCAGCAGTTTACCCCTGCAGGGCAGCTACGAGCAGTACTTC. V usage is TRBV28 and J usage is TRBJ2-7, with D perhaps matching TRBD1 (5 bases). V gave up 2 bases and J gave up 3 bases, with 14 bases separating them. The germline V gene has CDR1 MDHEN and CDR2 SYDVKM. This CDR3 comprises 15 residues. The full variable domain, with the rest looked up from reference TRBV28 and TRBJ2-7, is DVKVTQSSRYLVKRTGEKVFLECVQDMDHENMFWYRQDPGLGLRLIYFSYDVKMKEKGDIPEGYSVSREKKERFSLILESASTNQTSMYLCASSLPLQGSYEQYFGPGTRLTVT.